A selection of T cell receptor beta chains follows, all from one sample in a study of tumor-infiltrating lymphocytes in primary liver carcinoma. TCRdb passed the multiplex PCR reads through MiXCR, listing each CDR3 protein once. The sample yields hundreds of thousands of distinct CDR3 sequences, over 55% seen once. The sequenced material came from peripheral blood. The source of these receptors is a man aged 40-49 years with primary liver carcinoma and hepatitis B virus infection. CDR3s include the opening cysteine and the closing phenylalanine or tryptophan. A D gene is named only where the DNA matches it firmly. Size values are once, few and many counts, or a class for expanded clones, and some rows have none.

TRBJ2-1 | TRBV5-1 | TRBD2 | many | TGTGCCAGCAGCTTGGGCCTAGCGGCCTACAATGAGCAGTTCTTC | CASSLGLAAYNEQFF
TRBJ2-7 | TRBV11-3 | . | . | TGTGCCAGGGCCCTGAATTCAGGGGGGCAATACGAGCAGTACTTC | CARALNSGGQYEQYF
TRBJ2-3 | TRBV11-2 | . | few | TGTGCCAGCAGTCCGGACGGATATAGCAATCAGGCCCAGTATTTT | CASSPDGYSNQAQYF
TRBJ1-5 | TRBV5-5 | . | many | TGTGCCAGCAGCTTGGCCGGGTCGCGGCAGCCCCAGCATTTT | CASSLAGSRQPQHF
TRBJ1-1 | TRBV28 | . | . | TGTGCCAGCAGAGAAATTTCACCTGAAGCTTTCTTT | CASREISPEAFF
TRBJ2-7 | TRBV7-9 | . | . | TGTGCCAGTGGCAGATCCACGGCAGGGCCCGAGCAGTACTTC | CASGRSTAGPEQYF
TRBJ2-1 | TRBV5-1 | TRBD2 | few | TGCGCCAGCAGCTCCGACGGCCAGCGCGGGACTAGATGGTTCTTC | CASSSDGQRGTRWFF
TRBJ2-7 | TRBV10-3 | TRBD1 | . | TGTGCCATCATGGCACAGGGGACCCACGAACAGTACTTC | CAIMAQGTHEQYF
TRBJ2-1 | TRBV4-1 | TRBD2 | . | TGCGCCAGCAGCCCCTTAGCATTAAGACTAGCGGGGCCCAGCTCCTACAATGAGCAGTTCTTC | CASSPLALRLAGPSSYNEQFF
TRBJ2-7 | TRBV5-1 | TRBD1 | . | TGCGCCAACAGCTTTACAGGGGGGTTTCAGGCCGAGCAGTACTTC | CANSFTGGFQAEQYF
TRBJ2-7 | TRBV28 | TRBD1 | . | TGTGCCAGCTCAGGTCCGGGACAGGGAACCTACGAGCAGTACTTC | CASSGPGQGTYEQYF
TRBJ1-4 | TRBV30 | . | . | TGTACCTGGAACCCGGGCCCGTCGGCTGAAAAACTGTTTTTT | CTWNPGPSAEKLFF
TRBJ2-3 | TRBV18 | TRBD1 | . | TGTGCCAGCTCACCACCGACAGGGGGAATGAGAGATACGCAGTATTTT | CASSPPTGGMRDTQYF
TRBJ1-2 | TRBV10-3 | . | . | TGTGGCATCAGTGAGTTGTCAGGGGACTATGGCTACACCTTC | CGISELSGDYGYTF
TRBJ2-7 | TRBV5-6 | . | . | TGTGCCAGCGGCTTCAACCCTGGGGCCTACGAGCAGTACTTC | CASGFNPGAYEQYF
TRBJ1-5 | TRBV7-9 | . | few | TGTGCCAGCAGCTTAGCCTCCGGGGACCAGCCCCAGCATTTT | CASSLASGDQPQHF
TRBJ1-5 | TRBV6-1 | . | . | TGTGCCAGCAGTGAACAGGCTACGTGCAATCAGCCCCAGCATTTT | CASSEQATCNQPQHF
TRBJ2-6 | TRBV24-1 | . | few | TGTGCCACCAGTGATTTAAGGGGTGGGGCCAACGTCCTGACTTTC | CATSDLRGGANVLTF
TRBJ2-7 | TRBV5-4 | . | few | TGTGCCAGCACCGACTCCCGTCGAGGGGGAGATATCCACGAGCAGTACTTC | CASTDSRRGGDIHEQYF
TRBJ1-6 | TRBV6-1 | TRBD1 | few | TGTGCCAGCACAGGGGGGAATAATTCACCCCTCCACTTT | CASTGGNNSPLHF
TRBJ1-1 | TRBV29-1 | . | many | TGCAGCGTTGAAGATAACCTGGAGACTGAAGCTTTCTTT | CSVEDNLETEAFF
TRBJ2-1 | TRBV24-1 | TRBD2 | . | TGTGCCACCAGTGCGGCGTCTAGCGGACTTCAATACAATGAGCAGTTCTTC | CATSAASSGLQYNEQFF
TRBJ1-5 | TRBV6-5 | . | many | TGTGCCAGCTCAGACAGGACTTGGAATCAGCCCCAGCATTTT | CASSDRTWNQPQHF
TRBJ2-7 | TRBV11-2 | TRBD1 | . | TGTGCCAGGAGCTTCCTCACGACAGGGAACGAGCAGTACTTC | CARSFLTTGNEQYF
TRBJ2-3 | TRBV11-3 | . | . | TGTGCCAGCTCCCCCTCGGGGGTTGATACGCAGTATTTC | CASSPSGVDTQYF